Each of the 13 T cell receptor beta chains below was sequenced from the same sample in a study of vaccination effects on CD4 cells after COVID-19. Which antigens these TCRs recognize remains unknown. Antigen-specific CD4+ T cells were expanded with viral peptide pools in the ViraFEST assay before sequencing. Once cultured for roughly 10 days, the cells underwent separation to obtain CD4+ T cells. Every participant took two doses of the BNT162b2 or mRNA-1273 vaccine. Produced via immunoSEQ multiplex PCR; TCRdb's table is partial and in-frame only. Found here are more than 35,000 clones, just under 85% of them singletons; the top ten hold roughly 2%. The source material was CD4+ T cells from PBMCs cultured with HCoV-NL63 spike peptides, sampled after COVID-19 vaccination. The receptors originated from a human donor who received a COVID-19 vaccine. Some clones in this sample may be carry-over from other donors' samples.

The chain has TRBV14 and TRBJ2-3, with D tentatively TRBD2 (5 bases). CDR3 size: 15 residues. Germline V CDR1 and CDR2: SGHDN, FVKESK. The ends were cut back, 4 bases at V and 4 bases at J, with 15 bases in the middle. CDR3 residues: CASSPSAVEADTQYF. As DNA, the CDR3 is TGTGCCAGCAGCCCCTCCGCGGTGGAGGCAGATACGCAGTATTTT.

The CDR3 DNA sequence: TGTGCCAGTAGTACCCCGGGAGGGGCAGGGACTGAAGCTTTCTTT. This codes for CASSTPGGAGTEAFF. The V gene is TRBV19, the J gene TRBJ1-1; D perhaps matches TRBD1 (5 bases). Trimming took off 4 bases at V and 5 bases at J, with 17 bases between the two ends. The germline CDR1 and CDR2 sequences are LNHDA and SQIVND (reference sequence). This CDR3 is built from 15 residues.

V is TRBV5-1 and J is TRBJ2-5; D tentatively fits TRBD1 or TRBD2 (5 bases each). V was clipped by 1 base and J by 2 bases, with 9 bases between them. CDR1 is SGHRS, CDR2 YFSETQ, per germline. This CDR3 has 14 amino acids. The CDR3: CASSLLGVQETQYF. CDR3 sequence (DNA): TGCGCCAGCAGCTTGTTGGGGGTACAAGAGACCCAGTACTTC.

In this sample, this clone turned up a few times. The V call is TRBV7-3, the J call TRBJ2-1, with 9 bases lining up with TRBD2. The V gene's germline CDR1 is SGHTA and CDR2 FQGTGA. The CDR3 is made up of 16 amino acids. V lost 5 bases, J lost 7 bases, and 12 bases stayed unmatched. In DNA, the CDR3 is TGTGCCAGCAGCCCGCCGGGTAGCGGGGGTTATAATGAGCAGTTCTTC. It codes for CASSPPGSGGYNEQFF.

The chain links TRBV5-4 to TRBJ1-2; D might be TRBD1 (5 bases). The V and J ends lost 5 bases and 6 bases respectively, with 17 bases between them. The CDR3 is 14 amino acids. CDR1 is SGHNT and CDR2 is YYREEE in the germline V gene (reference sequence). As DNA, the CDR3 is TGTGCCAGCAGGAAAAAACAGGCGGGGGATGGCTACACCTTC. Translating it yields CASRKKQAGDGYTF.

The V gene is TRBV19, the J gene TRBJ1-1; D gene uncertain. The CDR3 sequence is 14 residues long. Between the trimmed V and J ends, which lost 7 bases and 6 bases, there was a span of 18 bases. Germline-derived CDR1 and CDR2 are LNHDA and SQIVND (reference sequence). CDR3 region: CASKPRVETPEAFF. The CDR3 region has the DNA TGTGCCAGTAAGCCGCGCGTGGAGACGCCTGAAGCTTTCTTT.

The chain carries TRBV4-3 and TRBJ2-3; possibly TRBD2 for D (5 bases). Germline assignment: CDR1 LGHNA and CDR2 YSLEER. Trimming left V 0 bases short and J 6 bases short, with 7 bases between. This CDR3 has 13 amino acids. The DNA for the CDR3 is TGCGCCAGCAGCCAAGATCCGGGGGATACGCAGTATTTT. Translation gives CASSQDPGDTQYF.

The chain is built from TRBV7-9 and TRBJ2-1, with no clear D. Per the germline V gene, CDR1 is SEHNR and CDR2 is FQNEAQ (reference sequence). V was trimmed by 5 bases and J by 9 bases, leaving 23 bases between them. The CDR3 loop spans 16 amino acids. Written as DNA, the CDR3 is TGTGCCAGCAGCCCCAAAATTCTTAAACTGCCCATTGAGCAGTTCTTC. It is translated as CASSPKILKLPIEQFF.

This chain links TRBV5-1 with TRBJ2-1, with TRBD1 matching 9 bases. Germline V gene lookup returns CDR1 SGHRS and CDR2 YFSETQ. The CDR3 length is 15 residues. J was trimmed by 8 bases and V by 4 bases; bases with no gene match: 10. In DNA, the CDR3 is TGCGCCAGCAGCCTACGGGACAGGGTTACCTATGAGCAGTTCTTC. Translating it yields CASSLRDRVTYEQFF.

This clone occurred a few times. The chain is built from TRBV2 and TRBJ1-1; D possibly corresponds to TRBD1 (6 bases). Trimming stripped 6 bases from V and 4 bases from J, with 18 bases between. The CDR3 contains 15 residues. Germline lookup yields CDR1 SNHLY and CDR2 FYNNEI. CDR3 sequence: CASRVQGSPFTEAFF. CDR3 DNA sequence: TGTGCCAGCAGGGTCCAGGGGAGTCCGTTCACTGAAGCTTTCTTT.

The chain couples TRBV28 to TRBJ1-1; no clear D gene. CDR3 length: 12 residues. The V end lost 6 bases, the J end lost 3 bases, and 8 bases lay between the germline ends. CDR1 and CDR2 from the germline V gene are MDHEN and SYDVKM. The CDR3 reads CASSLSYTEAFF. In DNA, the CDR3 is TGTGCCAGCAGCCTAAGTTACACTGAAGCTTTCTTT.

V gene TRBV19 combines with J gene TRBJ1-2, with 10 nucleotides matching TRBD1. V lost 3 bases, J lost 3 bases, and 10 bases stayed unmatched. The CDR3 consists of 17 residues. Germline assignment: CDR1 LNHDA and CDR2 SQIVND (reference sequence). The CDR3 nucleotides read TGTGCCAGTAGTATGATGGGACAGGGGCGAGTAGACTATGGCTACACCTTC. It specifies CASSMMGQGRVDYGYTF.

This clone was seen a few times. V is TRBV5-1 and J is TRBJ1-3, with 7 bases fitting TRBD1. V gave up 1 base and J gave up 1 base; unmatched junction bases: 5. Per the germline V gene, CDR1 is SGHRS and CDR2 is YFSETQ. This CDR3 is 16 amino acids long. CDR3 residues: CASSLIAGGSGNTIYF. The DNA of the CDR3 is TGCGCCAGCAGCTTGATTGCAGGGGGTTCTGGAAACACCATATATTTT.